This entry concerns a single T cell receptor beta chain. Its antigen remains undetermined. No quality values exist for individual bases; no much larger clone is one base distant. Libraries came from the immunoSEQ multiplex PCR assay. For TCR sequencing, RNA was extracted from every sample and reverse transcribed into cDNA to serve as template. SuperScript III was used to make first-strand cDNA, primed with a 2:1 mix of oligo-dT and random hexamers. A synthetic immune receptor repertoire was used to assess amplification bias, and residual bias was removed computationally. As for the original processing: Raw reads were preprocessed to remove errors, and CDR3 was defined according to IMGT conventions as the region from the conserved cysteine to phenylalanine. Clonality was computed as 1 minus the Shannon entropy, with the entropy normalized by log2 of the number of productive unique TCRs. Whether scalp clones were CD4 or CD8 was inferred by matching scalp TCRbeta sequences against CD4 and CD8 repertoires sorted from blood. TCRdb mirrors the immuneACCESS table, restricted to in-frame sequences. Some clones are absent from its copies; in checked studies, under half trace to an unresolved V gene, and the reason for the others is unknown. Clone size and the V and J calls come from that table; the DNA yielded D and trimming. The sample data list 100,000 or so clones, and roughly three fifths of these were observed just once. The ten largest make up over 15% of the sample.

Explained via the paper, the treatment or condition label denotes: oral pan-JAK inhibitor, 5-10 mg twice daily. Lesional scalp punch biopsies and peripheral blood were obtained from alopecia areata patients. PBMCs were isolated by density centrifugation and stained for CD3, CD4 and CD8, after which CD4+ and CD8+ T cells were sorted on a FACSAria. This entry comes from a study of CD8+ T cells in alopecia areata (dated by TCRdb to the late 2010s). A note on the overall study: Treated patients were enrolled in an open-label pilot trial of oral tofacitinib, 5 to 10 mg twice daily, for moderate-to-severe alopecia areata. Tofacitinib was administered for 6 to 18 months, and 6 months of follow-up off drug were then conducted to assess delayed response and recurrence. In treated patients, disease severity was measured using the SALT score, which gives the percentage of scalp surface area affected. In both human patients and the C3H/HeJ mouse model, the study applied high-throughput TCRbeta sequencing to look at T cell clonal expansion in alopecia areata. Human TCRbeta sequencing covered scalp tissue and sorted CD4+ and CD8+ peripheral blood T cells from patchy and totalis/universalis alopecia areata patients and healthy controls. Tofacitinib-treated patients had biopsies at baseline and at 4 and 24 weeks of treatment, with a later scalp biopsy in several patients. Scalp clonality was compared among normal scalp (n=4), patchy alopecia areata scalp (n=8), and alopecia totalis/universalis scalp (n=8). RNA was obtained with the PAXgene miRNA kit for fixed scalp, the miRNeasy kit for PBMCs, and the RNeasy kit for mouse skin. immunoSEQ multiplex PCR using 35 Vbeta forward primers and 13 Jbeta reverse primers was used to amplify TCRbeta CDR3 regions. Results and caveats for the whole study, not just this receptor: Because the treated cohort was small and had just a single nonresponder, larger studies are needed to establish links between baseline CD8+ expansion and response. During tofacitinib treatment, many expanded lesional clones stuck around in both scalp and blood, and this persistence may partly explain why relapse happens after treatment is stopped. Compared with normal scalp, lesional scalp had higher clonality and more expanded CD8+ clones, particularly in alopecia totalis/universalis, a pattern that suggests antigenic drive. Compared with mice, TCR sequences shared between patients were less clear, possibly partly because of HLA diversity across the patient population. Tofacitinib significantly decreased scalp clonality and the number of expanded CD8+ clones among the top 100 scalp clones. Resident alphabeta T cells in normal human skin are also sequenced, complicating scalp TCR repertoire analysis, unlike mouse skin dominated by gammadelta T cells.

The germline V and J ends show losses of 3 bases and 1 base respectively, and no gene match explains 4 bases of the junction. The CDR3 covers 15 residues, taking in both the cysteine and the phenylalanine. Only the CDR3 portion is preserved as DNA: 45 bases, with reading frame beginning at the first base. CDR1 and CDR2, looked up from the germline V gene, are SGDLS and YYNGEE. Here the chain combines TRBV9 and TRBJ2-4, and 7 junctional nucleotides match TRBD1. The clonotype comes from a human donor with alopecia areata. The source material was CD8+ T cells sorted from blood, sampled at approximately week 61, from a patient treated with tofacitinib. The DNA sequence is TGTGCCAGCAGCGACAGGGACAGCGCCAAAAACATTCAGTACTTC. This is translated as CASSDRDSAKNIQYF. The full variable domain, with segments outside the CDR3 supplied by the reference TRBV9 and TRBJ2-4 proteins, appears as DSGVTQTPKHLITATGQRVTLRCSPRSGDLSVYWYQQSLDQGLQFLIQYYNGEERAKGNILERFSAQQFPDLHSELNLSSLELGDSALYFCASSDRDSAKNIQYFGAGTRLSVL.